This T cell receptor (beta chain) was recovered during a study of blood T cell repertoires in COVID-19. Profiling relied on immunoSEQ multiplex PCR, and the TCRdb table lists in-frame clones only, not all of them. The sample includes over 300,000 clones, nearly 90% of them seen just once. V was pared by 10 bases and J by 8 bases, with 17 bases between. Germline V gene sequence: CDR1 MDHEN, CDR2 SYDVKM. The CDR3 sequence is 12 residues long. The V and J genes are TRBV28 and TRBJ1-2, with a tentative D call TRBD1 (5 bases). The specimen was peripheral blood. This receptor was taken from a man between 18 and 29 years old with active or convalescent COVID-19. The chain's CDR3 is CATRAPGGGYTF. CDR3 nucleotide sequence: TGTGCCACCAGGGCCCCAGGTGGGGGCTACACCTTC.